This T cell receptor beta chain was observed in a study of blood T cells in healthy people across ages. Overall study context: Using template switching, researchers captured about one barcoded beta molecule for each two T cells.

Ten or more counts support this clonotype. The V gene lost 5 bases and the J gene lost 12 bases, with 14 bases spanning the gap. CDR1 is LGHDT and CDR2 is YNNKEL in the germline V gene (reference sequence). CDR3 length: 12 residues. A sample-barcoded 5' primer and a J-beta primer mix were used in a second PCR of roughly 7 to 11 cycles. Any given sample supplied a minimum of 2.5 million CDR3-containing paired-end reads. From the 5' RACE reads, TCRdb called clonotypes with MiXCR, one entry per CDR3 protein. This sample has around 870,000 distinct CDR3 sequences, with around 30% found just once. The chain recombines TRBV3-1 with TRBJ2-1, with unresolved D. This TCR derives from a woman of 80 years or more in good health. Sequenced sample: blood. CDR3 sequence reads: CASSTARFGQFF. The CDR3 bases are TGTGCCAGCAGCACGGCTAGGTTTGGGCAGTTCTTC.